This TCR beta chain was identified during a study of blood T cells in healthy people across ages. Through a sample-barcoded 5' primer and a J-beta primer mix, a second PCR was run for about 7 to 12 cycles. TCRdb reprocessed the 5' RACE reads via MiXCR and lists one record per CDR3 protein. The sample shows hundreds of thousands of distinct CDR3 sequences, roughly 48% of them seen only once. Peripheral blood, about 10 milliliters per donor, was collected. Study conclusions and caveats: Unknown donor CMV status possibly confounded expanded clonotype changes. Among long-lived donors, naive CD4+ cells were more numerous and diversity higher than in aged donors.

The CDR3 spans 14 residues. Germline-derived CDR1 and CDR2 are SGHVS and FNYEAQ. A word on this clonotype: Its target is unknown.

The chain combines TRBV7-6 with TRBJ2-4; weak D call: TRBD1 (7 bases). Gene TRBJ2-7 matches the end of the DNA better, so the J call may be wrong. Sequences were obtained from blood. The origin of this receptor is a man older than 75 in good health. The CDR3: CASSFGGTVYEQYF. The DNA of the CDR3 is TGTGCCAGCAGCTTCGGAGGGACAGTCTACGAGCAGTACTTC.